This is a list of T cell receptor beta chains from one sample in a study of human CD4 T cells and Enterobacteriaceae. TCRdb's table, derived via immunoSEQ multiplex PCR, lists solely in-frame clones and lacks some. There are about 25,000 clones in the sample; roughly 80% occur only once, and over 0.9% lies in the top ten. The source material was memory CD4+ T cells from blood. The source of these receptors is a human donor in good health. The CDR3 runs from the conserved cysteine through the conserved F or W. The D gene is left open where the match is weak. Where a row states a size, it is once, few, many or the class of an expanded clone; other rows omit it.

clone_size	d_call	v_call	j_call	cdr3_nt	cdr3_aa
NA	NA	TRBV6-1	TRBJ2-3	TGTGCCAGCAATAGGGACCTCGGGACAGATACGCAGTATTTT	CASNRDLGTDTQYF
NA	NA	TRBV18	TRBJ2-7	TGTGCCAGCTCACCGGCGGGACACGAGCAGTACTTC	CASSPAGHEQYF
few	NA	TRBV11-3	TRBJ1-2	TGTGCCAGCAGCTTAGAGGGACGGGGGGCGAACTATGGCTACACCTTC	CASSLEGRGANYGYTF
NA	NA	TRBV11-3	TRBJ1-1	TGTGCCAGCAGCTTAAGTCTTCAGGCCCGGAAGGCTTTCTTT	CASSLSLQARKAFF
NA	NA	TRBV7-2	TRBJ2-3	TGTGCCAGCAGCCCCTACACAGATACGCAGTATTTT	CASSPYTDTQYF
NA	NA	TRBV5-1	TRBJ2-2	TGCGCCAGCAAGTACGTTGGAGGGGCCGGGGAGCTGTTTTTT	CASKYVGGAGELFF
few	TRBD2	TRBV7-2	TRBJ2-1	TGTGCCAGCAGCTCAAGACTAGCGGATGGTGAGCAGTTCTTC	CASSSRLADGEQFF
NA	NA	TRBV5-1	TRBJ1-1	TGCGCCAGCAGCCTGAACAGGGTTTTGAACACTGAAGCTTTCTTT	CASSLNRVLNTEAFF
once	TRBD1	TRBV11-2	TRBJ2-7	TGTGCCAGCAGCTTCGAACAGGGGTTCTACGAGCAGTACTTC	CASSFEQGFYEQYF
NA	TRBD2	TRBV5-4	TRBJ2-1	TGTGCCAGCTCGGGGGGAGGGTCCTACAATGAGCAGTTCTTC	CASSGGGSYNEQFF
NA	NA	TRBV5-1	TRBJ2-7	TGCGCCAGCAGCTCTGGTAGCGGCTACGAGCAGTACTTC	CASSSGSGYEQYF
few	NA	TRBV4-2	TRBJ2-5	TGTGCCAGCAGCCAAAAAGGAGGTAGAGGGGGAGCGTGGCGGGGGAATCACCAAGAGACCCAGTACTTC	CASSQKGGRGGAWRGNHQETQYF
NA	TRBD1	TRBV15	TRBJ1-4	TGTGCCACCAGCAGAGATTTGGGGACAGGGGCGACTGAAAAACTGTTTTTT	CATSRDLGTGATEKLFF
NA	NA	TRBV9	TRBJ2-6	TGTGCCAGCAGCGTAGTGGAGGGAGGGGCCAACGTCCTGACTTTC	CASSVVEGGANVLTF
NA	NA	TRBV5-1	TRBJ2-3	TGCGCCAGCAAATGGGCGCCGGCGGCAGATACGCAGTATTTT	CASKWAPAADTQYF
NA	NA	TRBV19	TRBJ1-4	TGTGCCAGTAGTACCACTGTTTGGAATATCGAGGGAAAACTGTTTTTT	CASSTTVWNIEGKLFF
NA	TRBD2	TRBV11-3	TRBJ2-5	TGTGCCAGCGCCCAATCCGCCCTAGCGGGGGGCCGCCAAGAGACCCAGTACTTC	CASAQSALAGGRQETQYF
NA	TRBD2	TRBV2	TRBJ2-2	TGTGCCAGCAGTGGGCCGCTAGCGGGCCGACTACGGACCGGGGAGCTGTTTTTT	CASSGPLAGRLRTGELFF
NA	NA	TRBV19	TRBJ1-5	TGTGCCAGTCTCGAGAGGGGATATAGCAATCAGCCCCAGCATTTT	CASLERGYSNQPQHF
NA	TRBD1	TRBV5-1	TRBJ2-3	TGCGCCAGCAGCTTGCGACAGGGAACAGATACGCAGTATTTT	CASSLRQGTDTQYF
once	TRBD1	TRBV9	TRBJ2-3	TGTGCCAGCAGTTTCCAGGGGGCGAAAGATACGCAGTATTTT	CASSFQGAKDTQYF
NA	TRBD2	TRBV2	TRBJ2-7	TGTGCCAGCAGGGTTAGCGGGGGCTACGAGCAGTACTTC	CASRVSGGYEQYF
few	TRBD1	TRBV27	TRBJ1-2	TGTGCCAGCAGTTTATCTGGGGGACAGGGACTCGGCTACACCTTC	CASSLSGGQGLGYTF
NA	NA	TRBV7-2	TRBJ2-7	TGTGCCAGCAGCGCACTAGTATACGAGCAGTACTTC	CASSALVYEQYF
NA	NA	TRBV29-1	TRBJ2-1	TGCAGCGTTATACAGGTAGTGGGCAATGAGCAGTTCTTC	CSVIQVVGNEQFF
NA	TRBD1	TRBV7-9	TRBJ1-1	TGTGCCAGCAGCTCGGCAGGGGGGTTGGGCACTGAAGCTTTCTTT	CASSSAGGLGTEAFF
NA	NA	TRBV27	TRBJ2-6	TGTGCCAGCAGTTTTTTGATCTCTGGGGCCAACGTCCTGACTTTC	CASSFLISGANVLTF
NA	NA	TRBV6-6	TRBJ2-1	TGTGCCAGCAGTGTTTTTGATGAGCAGTTCTTC	CASSVFDEQFF
NA	NA	TRBV20-1	TRBJ1-1	TGCAGGGCAGGGTTGGGCACTGAAGCTTTCTTT	CRAGLGTEAFF
NA	TRBD1	TRBV14	TRBJ2-7	TGTGCCAGCAGCCGCGACGTGGACAGGGGTGACGAGCAGTACTTC	CASSRDVDRGDEQYF
NA	NA	TRBV9	TRBJ2-1	TGTGCCAGCAGCGTACTTGGGGAGGTGTATGAGCAGTTCTTC	CASSVLGEVYEQFF
NA	NA	TRBV11-2	TRBJ1-5	TGTGCCAGCCGGACAGCCGTCAATCAGCCCCAGCATTTT	CASRTAVNQPQHF
once	TRBD1	TRBV9	TRBJ1-1	TGTGCCAGCAGCTCCGTAGACAGGGTAGTTACTGAAGCTTTCTTT	CASSSVDRVVTEAFF
NA	NA	TRBV5-4	TRBJ1-2	TGTGCCAGCAGCTTGCGTGGTGGTCCGGGGGCGACTGGCTACACCTTC	CASSLRGGPGATGYTF
NA	NA	TRBV7-9	TRBJ2-7	TGTGCCAGCAGCCCCATTTGGACAGAGCAGTACTTC	CASSPIWTEQYF
NA	NA	TRBV5-1	TRBJ2-5	TGCGCCAGCAGCTTGGCTCCGCGGCCGACCAGCCAAGAGACCCAGTACTTC	CASSLAPRPTSQETQYF
NA	NA	TRBV7-2	TRBJ2-7	TGTGCCAGCAGCTTAGCTGGCAGGGGGAGGGAGCAGTACTTC	CASSLAGRGREQYF
NA	TRBD2	TRBV25-1	TRBJ2-3	TGTGCCAGCAGTGACCGGGGACTAAGAGGCACAGATACGCAGTATTTT	CASSDRGLRGTDTQYF
NA	TRBD1	TRBV28	TRBJ2-7	TGTGCCAGCAGTCACCGGACAGGATTATCCTACGAGCAGTACTTC	CASSHRTGLSYEQYF
NA	NA	TRBV30	TRBJ1-2	TGTGCCTGGAGTGTAGAGCACCTCGGTCAAGGTGGCTACACCTTC	CAWSVEHLGQGGYTF
NA	TRBD2	TRBV5-4	TRBJ2-1	TGTGCCAGCAGCTTGAAGCGCGGGAGTAGTGAAAATGAGCAGTTCTTC	CASSLKRGSSENEQFF
NA	NA	TRBV18	TRBJ1-4	TGTGCCAGTACCAGGGACGAAGGGGAAAAACTGTTTTTT	CASTRDEGEKLFF
NA	NA	TRBV2	TRBJ2-7	TGTGCCAGCAGGGGGGGACTGGAAGCCTACGAGCAGTACTTC	CASRGGLEAYEQYF
NA	NA	TRBV18	TRBJ1-6	TGTGCCAGCTCGGAGGGGAGCTCCTATAATTCACCCCTCCACTTT	CASSEGSSYNSPLHF
NA	TRBD2	TRBV18	TRBJ2-1	TGTGCCAGCTCACCACCCCTAGCGGGGGGAAAAAATGAGCAGTTCTTC	CASSPPLAGGKNEQFF
NA	NA	TRBV30	TRBJ2-2	TGTGCCTGGAGTTCCCCTCGGGGCAGTCTTACTACCGGGGAGCTGTTTTTT	CAWSSPRGSLTTGELFF
once	TRBD1	TRBV19	TRBJ1-1	TGTGCCAGTAGTACTTCGTCCGGGACAGGGGGCGCAGGCACTGAAGCTTTCTTT	CASSTSSGTGGAGTEAFF
few	TRBD1	TRBV25-1	TRBJ1-6	TGTGCCAGCAGTGAATATGAGGGGGCGCGGAGAGCTTCACCCCTCCACTTT	CASSEYEGARRASPLHF